This T cell receptor beta chain was recovered during a study of T cell clonality in common variable immunodeficiency. General observations from the study: Reportedly, TCR beta sequences from common variable immunodeficiency showed fewer deletions and N-nucleotide insertions. CVID patient heterogeneity limited repertoire-clinical complication correlations.

Equal genomic DNA amounts from CVID and control samples were sequenced. Produced via immunoSEQ multiplex PCR; TCRdb's table is partial and in-frame only. This sample carries tens of thousands of clones, none of them present only once. Most patients and controls had Caucasian heritage. Germline CDR1 DFQATT, CDR2 SNEGSKA (reference sequence). V shed 4 bases and J 4 bases; nucleotides not matched to a gene: 7. This CDR3 comprises 14 residues. In this sample, this clone turned up many times. Antigen specificity is unknown. The sequenced fragment ends 3 residues before the CDR3 boundary, so the rest is inferred from the germline J gene.

The V gene is TRBV20-1, the J gene TRBJ2-7, with 10 bases aligning to TRBD2. Sequencing used peripheral blood mononuclear cells. The TCR comes from a person between 18 and 69 years old in good health. CDR3 amino acids: CSATLGLAEYEQYF. The CDR3 DNA, read in part, is TGCAGTGCTACCCTTGGACTAGCGGAATACGAG.